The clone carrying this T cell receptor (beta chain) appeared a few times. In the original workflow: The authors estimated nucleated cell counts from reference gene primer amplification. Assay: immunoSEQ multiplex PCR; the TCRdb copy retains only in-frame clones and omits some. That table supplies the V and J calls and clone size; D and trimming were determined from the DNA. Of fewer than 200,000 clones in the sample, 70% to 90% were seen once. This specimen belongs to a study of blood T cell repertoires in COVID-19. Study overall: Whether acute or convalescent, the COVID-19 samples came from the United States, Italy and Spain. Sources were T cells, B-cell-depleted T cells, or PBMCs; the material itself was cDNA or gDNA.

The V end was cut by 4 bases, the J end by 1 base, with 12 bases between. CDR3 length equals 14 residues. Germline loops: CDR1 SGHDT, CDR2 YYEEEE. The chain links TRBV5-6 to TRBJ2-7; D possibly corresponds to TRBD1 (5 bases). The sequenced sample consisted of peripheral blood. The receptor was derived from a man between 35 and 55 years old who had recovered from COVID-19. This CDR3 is CASSRTRISYEQYF. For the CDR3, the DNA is TGTGCCAGCAGCAGGACACGGATTTCCTACGAGCAGTACTTC.